The rows below give T cell receptor beta chains drawn from one sample of a study of human CD8 memory T cell subsets. TCRdb reprocessed the 5' RACE reads and reports one entry per CDR3 protein, with no DNA. This sample's clone table lists about 6,600 distinct CDR3 sequences. Sequencing was performed on CD8+ T cells from PBMCs. These TCRs come from a human donor in good health. CDR3s include the opening cysteine and the closing phenylalanine or tryptophan. Fields, in order: clone size, V gene, J gene, CDR3 protein. Clone size is given for some rows only: seen once, a few or many times, or a class if the clone is expanded.

medium-sized,TRBV12-3/TRBV12-4,TRBJ1-4,CASSPTGTTKLFF
-,TRBV5-1,TRBJ2-1,CASSLQGVYNEQFF
-,TRBV30,TRBJ2-7,CAWSVVRDRSSYEQYF
-,TRBV4-2,TRBJ2-7,CASSYNTGTGGYEQYF
-,TRBV27,TRBJ1-1,CASSPGGQPFTEAFF
-,TRBV5-6,TRBJ1-5,CASSLSPPNQPQHF
-,TRBV20-1,TRBJ2-1,CSARDMASGRLNEQFF
medium-sized,TRBV7-9,TRBJ2-2,CASSFGTGELFF
-,TRBV4-1,TRBJ1-5,CASSQGGWPQHF
-,TRBV29-1,TRBJ1-2,CSVWAGGNYGYTF
medium-sized,TRBV29-1,TRBJ2-5,CSASTRGIRTQYF
-,TRBV18,TRBJ1-2,CASSPPNEVSGYTF
-,TRBV2,TRBJ1-2,CASLGTGYGYTF
-,TRBV12-3/TRBV12-4,TRBJ2-7,CASSGLAGRYEQYF
medium-sized,TRBV6-2/TRBV6-3,TRBJ1-1,CASSHGTEAFF
-,TRBV5-6,TRBJ2-3,CASSLVSADTQYF
-,TRBV20-1,TRBJ1-4,CSASSAGAANEKLFF